This TCR beta chain came from a study of T cell responses to AZD1222 COVID-19 vaccine. Broader study findings: Recipients of AZD1222 seropositive at baseline numbered only 5 to 7.

On this clone itself: Its specificity is unknown.

V lost 7 bases and J lost 4; bases outside the gene matches: 9. Germline values: CDR1 MNHNY, CDR2 SVGAGI (reference sequence). This CDR3 is built from 14 residues. Generated by immunoSEQ multiplex PCR, the TCRdb table keeps only in-frame clones and is missing some. This table has roughly 100,000 clones, 91% appearing once. The clonotype was recovered from an adult in good health. The sequences come from peripheral blood, collected on day 0 of AZD1222 vaccination. J is TRBJ1-1 and V is TRBV6-6; TRBD1 matches at 7 bases. Written as DNA, the CDR3 is TGTGCCAGCACCGCGGACAGGTATGGCACTGAAGCTTTCTTT. Protein product: CASTADRYGTEAFF.